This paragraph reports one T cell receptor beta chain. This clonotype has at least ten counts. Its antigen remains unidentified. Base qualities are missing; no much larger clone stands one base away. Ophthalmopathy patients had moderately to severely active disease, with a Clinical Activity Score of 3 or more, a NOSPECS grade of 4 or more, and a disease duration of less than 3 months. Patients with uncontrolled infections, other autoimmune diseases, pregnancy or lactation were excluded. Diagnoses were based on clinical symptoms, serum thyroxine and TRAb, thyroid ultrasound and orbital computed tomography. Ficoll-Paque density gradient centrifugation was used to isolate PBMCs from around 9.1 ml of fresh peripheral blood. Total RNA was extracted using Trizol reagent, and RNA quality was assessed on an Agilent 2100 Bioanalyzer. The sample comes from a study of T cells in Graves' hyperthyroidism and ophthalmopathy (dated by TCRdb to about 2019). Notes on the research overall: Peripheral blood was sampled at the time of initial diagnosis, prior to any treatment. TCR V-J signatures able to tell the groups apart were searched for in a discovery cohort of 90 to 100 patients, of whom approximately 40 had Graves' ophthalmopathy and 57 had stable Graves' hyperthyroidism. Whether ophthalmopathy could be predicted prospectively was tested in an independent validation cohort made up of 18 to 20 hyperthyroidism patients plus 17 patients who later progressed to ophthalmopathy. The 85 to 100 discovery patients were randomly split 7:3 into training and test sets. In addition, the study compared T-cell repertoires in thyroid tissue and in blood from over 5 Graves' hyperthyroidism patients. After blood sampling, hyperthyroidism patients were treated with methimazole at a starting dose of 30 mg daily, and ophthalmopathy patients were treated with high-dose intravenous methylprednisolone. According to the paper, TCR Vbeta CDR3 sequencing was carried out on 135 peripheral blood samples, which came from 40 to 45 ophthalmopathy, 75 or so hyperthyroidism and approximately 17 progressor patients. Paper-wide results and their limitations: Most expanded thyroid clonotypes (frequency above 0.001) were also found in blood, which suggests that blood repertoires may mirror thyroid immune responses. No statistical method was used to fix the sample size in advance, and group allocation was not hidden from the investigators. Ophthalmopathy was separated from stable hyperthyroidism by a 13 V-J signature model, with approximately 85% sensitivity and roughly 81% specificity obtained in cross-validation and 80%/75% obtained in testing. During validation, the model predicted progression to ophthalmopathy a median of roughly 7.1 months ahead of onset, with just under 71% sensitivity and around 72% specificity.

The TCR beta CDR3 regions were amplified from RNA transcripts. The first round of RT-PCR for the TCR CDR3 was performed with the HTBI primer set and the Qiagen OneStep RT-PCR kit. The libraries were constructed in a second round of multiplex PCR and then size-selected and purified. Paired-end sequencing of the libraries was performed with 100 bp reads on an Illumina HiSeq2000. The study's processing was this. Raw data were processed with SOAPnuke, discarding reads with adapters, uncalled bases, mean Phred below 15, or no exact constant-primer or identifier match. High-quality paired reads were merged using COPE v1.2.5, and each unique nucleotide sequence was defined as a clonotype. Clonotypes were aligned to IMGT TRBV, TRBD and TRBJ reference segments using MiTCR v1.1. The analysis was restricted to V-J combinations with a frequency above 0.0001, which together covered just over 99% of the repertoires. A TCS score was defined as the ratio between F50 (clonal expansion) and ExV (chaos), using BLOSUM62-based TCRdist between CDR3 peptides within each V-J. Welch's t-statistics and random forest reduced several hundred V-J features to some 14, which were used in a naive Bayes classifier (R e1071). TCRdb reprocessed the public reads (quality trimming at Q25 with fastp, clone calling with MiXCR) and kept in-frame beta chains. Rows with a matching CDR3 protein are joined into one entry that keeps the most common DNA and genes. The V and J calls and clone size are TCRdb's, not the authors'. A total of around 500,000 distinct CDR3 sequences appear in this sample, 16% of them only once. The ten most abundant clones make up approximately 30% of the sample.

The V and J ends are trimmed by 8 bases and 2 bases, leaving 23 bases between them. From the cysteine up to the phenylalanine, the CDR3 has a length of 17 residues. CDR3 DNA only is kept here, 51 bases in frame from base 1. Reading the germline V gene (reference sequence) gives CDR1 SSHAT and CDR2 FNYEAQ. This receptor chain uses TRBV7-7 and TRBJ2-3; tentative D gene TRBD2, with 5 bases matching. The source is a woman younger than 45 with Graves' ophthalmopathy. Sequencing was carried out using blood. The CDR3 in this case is CASVADFRTPDTDTQYF. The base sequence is TGTGCCAGCGTTGCGGATTTTAGGACTCCAGACACAGATACGCAGTATTTT.